Below, 25 T cell receptor beta chains from the same sample are listed, as sequenced in a study of identical twins. TCRdb re-called the 5' RACE reads with MiXCR, one entry per CDR3 protein. The data contain about 240,000 distinct CDR3 sequences, 7.5% of them seen just once; the ten biggest clones take up roughly 5%. The sample was also linked to a second study, of yellow fever vaccine responses in identical twins.

Source material: CD8+ T cells sorted from blood. The receptors here all came from a woman aged 18 to 35 in good health.

The sample holds many counts of this clonotype. The rearrangement joins TRBV24-1 to TRBJ2-1, with D possibly TRBD2 on 6 matching bases. This CDR3 has 13 residues. The germline CDR1 and CDR2 sequences are KGHDR and SFDVKD. V was trimmed by 11 bases and J by 4 bases, leaving 14 bases between them. The CDR3: CASAGPEYNEQFF. The DNA for the CDR3 is TGTGCCAGCGCGGGACCGGAGTACAATGAGCAGTTCTTC.

This chain links TRBV5-5 with TRBJ2-7; D possibly matches TRBD1 or TRBD2 (5 bases each). V was trimmed by 4 bases and J by 5 bases, leaving 16 bases between them. This CDR3 comprises 14 residues. The germline CDR1 and CDR2 sequences are SGHKS and YYEKEE (reference sequence). The chain's CDR3 is CASSQRAGTDEQYV. CDR3 DNA sequence: TGTGCCAGCAGCCAGAGGGCAGGGACCGACGAGCAGTACGTC.

This clonotype was observed a few times. V gene TRBV12-5 combines with J gene TRBJ2-1, with TRBD1 matching 7 bases. This CDR3 has 14 residues. J was trimmed by 6 bases and V by 5 bases; bases with no gene match: 7. Germline assignment: CDR1 LGHNT and CDR2 FRNRAP. CDR3 protein: CASGPPRGRNEQFF. The CDR3 nucleotides are TGTGCTAGTGGTCCCCCAAGGGGGCGCAATGAGCAGTTCTTC.

This clonotype was detected ten times or more. The CDR3 loop is CASSAPEGIYEQYV. CDR3 sequence (DNA): TGTGCCAGCAGCGCCCCAGAGGGGATCTACGAGCAGTACGTC. This chain connects TRBV7-8 to TRBJ2-7; the D call may be TRBD1 or TRBD2 (5 bases each). Deletions cut 5 bases from V and 3 bases from J, with 14 bases between. The CDR3 is 14 amino acids. CDR1 is SGHVS, CDR2 FQNEAQ, per germline.

This clonotype was seen only a few times. The chain employs TRBV3-1 and TRBJ2-3, with D uncertain. The germline gives CDR1 LGHDT, CDR2 YNNKEL (reference sequence). Trimming took off 1 base at V and 2 bases at J, with 7 bases between the two ends. The CDR3 is 14 amino acids. The CDR3 here is CASSQALITDTQYF. DNA for the CDR3: TGTGCCAGCAGCCAAGCGTTGATCACAGATACGCAGTATTTT.

This clonotype was detected ten times or more. The chain employs TRBV6-5 and TRBJ2-7; D might be TRBD2 (5 bases). The CDR3 loop spans 14 amino acids. Germline CDR1 MNHEY, CDR2 SVGAGI. Trimming removed 0 bases at V and 6 bases at J, with 12 bases between. CDR3 bases: TGTGCCAGCAGTTACTCGACTACCCCGGCCGAGCAGTACTTC. It specifies CASSYSTTPAEQYF.

The CDR3 is CASSQQLAGVYEQYF. CDR3 in DNA: TGTGCCAGCAGCCAACAGCTAGCGGGAGTCTACGAGCAGTACTTC. The J gene is TRBJ2-7, the V gene TRBV7-2; 10 positions match TRBD2. The CDR3 consists of 15 residues. V lost 5 bases and J lost 3; bases outside the gene matches: 7. The germline V gene has CDR1 SGHTA and CDR2 FQGNSA.

This clonotype appeared a few times. The chain has TRBV29-1 and TRBJ1-2; D remains unclear. This CDR3 spans 14 amino acids. Per the germline V gene, CDR1 is SQVTM and CDR2 is ANQGSEA. Trimming took off 2 bases at V and 4 bases at J, with 14 bases between the two ends. The CDR3 nucleotides read TGCAGCGTTGAACGGGTAGAGGCCTCCTATGGCTACACCTTC. This translates into CSVERVEASYGYTF.

The chain combines TRBV3-1 with TRBJ1-1; D is undetermined. Germline V gene lookup returns CDR1 LGHDT and CDR2 YNNKEL (reference sequence). V lost 0 bases to trimming and J lost 6 bases, with 14 bases between them. The CDR3 runs to 15 residues. DNA of the CDR3: TGTGCCAGCAGCCAAGAGGAGGTTAGAAGATCTGAAGCTTTCTTT. Amino acids: CASSQEEVRRSEAFF.

In its sample, this clonotype was seen many times. CDR3 sequence reads: CSATLAGYEQYF. The CDR3 DNA follows: TGCAGTGCTACACTAGCGGGCTACGAGCAGTACTTC. This chain links TRBV20-1 with TRBJ2-7, with 9 bases identical to TRBD2. This CDR3 has 12 amino acids. Trimming removed 4 bases from V and 3 bases from J; junction bases left unmatched: 1. The germline gives CDR1 DFQATT, CDR2 SNEGSKA (reference sequence).

This clonotype was seen a few times. This chain joins TRBV14 and TRBJ2-3; D assignment may be TRBD1 or TRBD2 (5 bases each). CDR3 length: 15 residues. Germline V gene lookup returns CDR1 SGHDN and CDR2 FVKESK. V was pared by 2 bases and J by 6 bases, with 15 bases between. CDR3 coding DNA: TGTGCCAGCAGCCAACGGAGCCGGGGCCCCGATACGCAGTATTTT. It is translated as CASSQRSRGPDTQYF.

The V and J genes are TRBV24-1 and TRBJ2-1; TRBD2 might be the D (6 bases). The CDR3 contains 15 residues. V lost 5 bases, J lost 3 bases, and 13 bases lay in between. Per germline, CDR1 KGHDR and CDR2 SFDVKD. The CDR3 is CATSVGGTNYNEQFF. The CDR3 region has the DNA TGTGCCACCAGTGTCGGGGGAACTAACTACAATGAGCAGTTCTTC.

In its sample, this clonotype was seen a few times. The genes are TRBV11-1 and TRBJ2-7; D ambiguous. V lost 5 bases and J 3 bases, leaving 17 bases between the germline ends. This CDR3 region has 15 residues. The germline V gene encodes CDR1 SGHAT and CDR2 FQDESV (reference sequence). CDR3 nucleotides: TGTGCCAGCAGCCCCGCAAGTGGCAGAGGCTACGAGCAGTACGTC. It codes for CASSPASGRGYEQYV.

In its sample, this clonotype was seen many times. V and J are TRBV29-1 and TRBJ2-2; D is perhaps TRBD1 (6 bases). This CDR3 has 13 amino acids. CDR1 is SQVTM, CDR2 ANQGSEA, per germline. The V gene lost 6 bases and the J gene lost 7 bases, with 15 bases spanning the gap. The CDR3 loop reads CSVTGLGGGELFF. CDR3 DNA: TGCAGCGTCACAGGGCTGGGCGGCGGGGAGCTGTTTTTT.

This chain uses TRBV7-9 with TRBJ1-2, with D unclear. The length of the CDR3 is 12 residues. Trimming took off 5 bases at V and 6 bases at J, with 10 bases between the two ends. The germline V gene encodes CDR1 SEHNR and CDR2 FQNEAQ (reference sequence). CDR3 DNA sequence: TGTGCCAGCAGCCCCGGACGTCATGGCTACACCTTC. Translated, it gives CASSPGRHGYTF.

The chain links TRBV28 to TRBJ2-7; 9 bases agree with TRBD2. CDR1 and CDR2 (germline): MDHEN, SYDVKM. The junction had 9 bases not matched to a gene; V was cut back by 5 bases and J by 7 bases. The CDR3 has 14 amino acids. Written as DNA, the CDR3 is TGTGCCAGCAGTAGGACTAGCGATTTTGGGGAGCAGTACTTC. Its translation is CASSRTSDFGEQYF.

The table lists this clonotype with many counts. The chain employs TRBV4-1 and TRBJ1-5; a possible D gene is TRBD1 (5 bases). From germline, CDR1 is MGHRA and CDR2 YSYEKL. The CDR3 runs to 15 residues. V lost 6 bases and J lost 0, with 12 bases in between. CDR3 sequence reads: CASSPTVNSNQPQHF. The CDR3 DNA sequence: TGCGCCAGCAGTCCGACAGTTAATAGCAATCAGCCCCAGCATTTT.

V gene TRBV28 combines with J gene TRBJ2-1; maybe TRBD2 (6 bases). V was pared by 2 bases and J by 9 bases, with 14 bases between. The CDR3 contains 14 residues. Germline V gives CDR1 MDHEN, CDR2 SYDVKM. For the CDR3, the DNA is TGTGCCAGCAGTTTAGGTTGGGGAGGAGGTGAGCAGTTCTTC. Amino acids: CASSLGWGGGEQFF.

This clonotype was observed at least ten times. The chain has TRBV12-3 or TRBV12-4 and TRBJ2-2; no reliable D call. V lost 5 bases and J 4 bases, leaving 11 bases between the germline ends. CDR3 length equals 14 residues. The CDR3 spells CASSDAGPTGELFF. The CDR3, as DNA: TGTGCCAGCAGTGATGCCGGGCCCACCGGGGAGCTGTTTTTT.

The CDR3 loop reads CASSPGFSGNTIYF. CDR3 sequence (DNA): TGTGCCAGTTCGCCAGGGTTCTCTGGAAACACCATATATTTT. The chain recombines TRBV6-1 with TRBJ1-3; D might be TRBD1 (5 bases). CDR3 size: 14 residues. Trimming took off 9 bases at V and 0 bases at J, with 12 bases between the two ends. Germline lookup yields CDR1 MNHNS and CDR2 SASEGT.

In this sample, this clonotype turned up many times. The chain recombines TRBV20-1 with TRBJ2-3; D gene ambiguous. With 0 bases removed from V and 1 base from J, the gap between germline ends came to 8 bases. Germline assignment: CDR1 DFQATT and CDR2 SNEGSKA (reference sequence). CDR3 length: 14 amino acids. This CDR3 reads CSARDAHGTDTQYF. The CDR3 bases are TGCAGTGCTAGAGATGCCCACGGCACAGATACGCAGTATTTT.

This clonotype was seen just once. It may be a read error: a sequence one base away is much more abundant. The CDR3: CASSLPGGGGYKEQFF. DNA of the CDR3: TGTGCCAGCAGCCTCCCTGGCGGTGGCGGCTACAAGGAGCAGTTCTTC. The V gene is TRBV3-1, the J gene TRBJ2-1; D gene unclear. Per germline, CDR1 LGHDT and CDR2 YNNKEL (reference sequence). The CDR3 has 16 residues.

The chain combines TRBV7-8 with TRBJ2-1, with D possibly being TRBD1 or TRBD2 (5 bases each). The germline gives CDR1 SGHVS, CDR2 FQNEAQ. Trimming took off 6 bases at V and 4 bases at J, with 19 bases between the two ends. CDR3 length: 16 amino acids. CDR3 coding DNA: TGTGCCAGCAGGAACACTGGGGGTCTTGGGTACAATGAGCAGTTCTTC. Amino acids: CASRNTGGLGYNEQFF.

J is TRBJ1-1 and V is TRBV7-9; unclear D gene. The CDR3 runs to 13 residues. Germline CDR1 and CDR2: SEHNR and FQNEAQ (reference sequence). V dropped 5 bases and J dropped 2 bases, with 9 bases sitting between them. The chain's CDR3 is CASSPSANTEAFF. In DNA, the CDR3 is TGTGCCAGCAGCCCGAGTGCAAACACTGAAGCTTTCTTT.

The table lists this clonotype with many counts. The V call is TRBV24-1, the J call TRBJ2-1; perhaps TRBD2 as D (5 bases). Germline V CDR1 and CDR2: KGHDR, SFDVKD. This CDR3 comprises 12 residues. Trimming stripped 4 bases from V and 10 bases from J, with 10 bases between. The CDR3 is CATSDSSGEQFF. As DNA, the CDR3 is TGTGCCACCAGTGACTCGTCGGGGGAGCAGTTCTTC.